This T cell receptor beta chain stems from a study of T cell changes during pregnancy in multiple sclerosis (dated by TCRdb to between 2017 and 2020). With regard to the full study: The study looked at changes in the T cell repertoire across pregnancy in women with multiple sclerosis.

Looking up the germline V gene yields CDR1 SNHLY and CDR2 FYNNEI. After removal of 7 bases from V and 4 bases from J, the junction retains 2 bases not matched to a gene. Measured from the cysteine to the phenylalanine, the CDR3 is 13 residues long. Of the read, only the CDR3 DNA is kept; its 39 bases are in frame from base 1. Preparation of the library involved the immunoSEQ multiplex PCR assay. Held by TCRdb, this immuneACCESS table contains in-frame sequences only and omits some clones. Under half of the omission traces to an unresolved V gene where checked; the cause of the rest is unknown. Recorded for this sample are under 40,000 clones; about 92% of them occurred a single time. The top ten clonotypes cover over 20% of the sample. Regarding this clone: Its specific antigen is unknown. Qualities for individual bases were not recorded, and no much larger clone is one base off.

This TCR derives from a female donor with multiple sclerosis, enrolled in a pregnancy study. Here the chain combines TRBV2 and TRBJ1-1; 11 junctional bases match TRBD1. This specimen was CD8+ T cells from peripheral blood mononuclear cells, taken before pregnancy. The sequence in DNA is TGTGCCAGCACTGGACAGGGGGCCACTGAAGCTTTCTTT. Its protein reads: CASTGQGATEAFF.